Listed here are 19 T cell receptor beta chains from one sample, sequenced in a study of cytomegalovirus exposure and HLA in healthy donors. This PCR relied on a set of 60 Vbeta primers and 13 Jbeta primers. The repertoire was sequenced with immunoSEQ multiplex PCR; TCRdb's copy has only in-frame clones and lacks some. In total, the table holds approximately 190,000 clones. The specimen was PBMCs. The receptors originated from a boy aged 5-17 years in good health and CMV-seronegative.

V usage is TRBV7-9 and J usage is TRBJ1-1; the match to TRBD1 covers 7 bases. CDR3 length: 19 amino acids. J gave up 2 bases and V 4 bases, and 19 bases lay outside the gene matches. The germline V gene has CDR1 SEHNR and CDR2 FQNEAQ (reference sequence). This chain's CDR3 is CASSSSVGRDRASNTEAFF. As DNA, the CDR3 is TGTGCCAGCAGCTCATCCGTGGGAAGGGACAGAGCTTCAAACACTGAAGCTTTCTTT.

The V and J genes are TRBV19 and TRBJ2-1, with 14 bases aligning to TRBD2. V gave up 6 bases and J gave up 0 bases; unmatched junction bases: 16. Germline CDR1 LNHDA, CDR2 SQIVND (reference sequence). This CDR3 comprises 21 residues. In nucleotides, the CDR3 is TGTGCCAGTAGCCGCGGGCGCCTGGGACTAGCGGGGGCCTCCTCCTACAATGAGCAGTTCTTC. Encoded protein: CASSRGRLGLAGASSYNEQFF.

The chain joins TRBV2 to TRBJ2-7; D is possibly TRBD1 (5 bases). V was clipped by 5 bases and J by 3 bases, with 17 bases between them. The CDR3 extends over 15 amino acids. Germline CDR1 is SNHLY and CDR2 is FYNNEI. The CDR3 DNA is TGTGCCAGCAGTTCCAGGGATTTATTTCTCTACGAGCAGTACTTC. Translated: CASSSRDLFLYEQYF.

Details on this clone: Distinct nucleotide sequences in the sample also encode this CDR3. The chain has TRBV5-1 and TRBJ1-2; 7 bases are shared with TRBD1. V lost 4 bases and J lost 6; bases outside the gene matches: 3. The CDR3 runs to 12 residues. The germline CDR1 and CDR2 sequences are SGHRS and YFSETQ. The chain's CDR3 is CASSIQGDGYTF. The CDR3 DNA sequence: TGCGCCAGCAGCATTCAGGGGGATGGCTACACCTTC.

V usage is TRBV9 and J usage is TRBJ2-2; D ambiguous. CDR3 length: 13 amino acids. Germline V gene sequence: CDR1 SGDLS, CDR2 YYNGEE. V lost 2 bases to trimming and J lost 1 base, with 3 bases between them. The CDR3 sequence is CASSVWNTGELFF. CDR3 DNA sequence: TGTGCCAGCAGCGTCTGGAACACCGGGGAGCTGTTTTTT.

Regarding this clone: One end of the junction varies from germline; a read error may be responsible. V usage is TRBV7-9 and J usage is TRBJ1-1; D ambiguous. The CDR3 sequence is 11 residues long. CDR1 SEHNR and CDR2 FQNEAQ come from the germline V gene (reference sequence). The CDR3 is CASSSYPEALF. The CDR3 DNA follows: TGTGCCAGCAGCTCGTATCCTGAAGCTCTCTTT.

V usage is TRBV2 and J usage is TRBJ1-1, with D uncertain. The V end lost 3 bases, the J end lost 5 bases, and 10 bases lay between the germline ends. Germline V gives CDR1 SNHLY, CDR2 FYNNEI. This CDR3 has 13 residues. The chain's CDR3 is CASSERPGTEAFF. DNA for the CDR3: TGTGCCAGCAGTGAGCGGCCTGGGACTGAAGCTTTCTTT.

The chain couples TRBV4-2 to TRBJ1-2; weak D call: TRBD1 (6 bases). The CDR3 covers 21 residues. The ends were cut back, 3 bases at V and 6 bases at J, with 35 bases in the middle. Germline V CDR1 and CDR2: LGHNA, YNFKEQ. The CDR3 DNA is TGTGCCAGCAGCCAGGACGGGGGGGATAGGGGGTCGAGCCCGGATACCCATGGCTACACCTTC. Translating it yields CASSQDGGDRGSSPDTHGYTF.

V usage is TRBV5-1 and J usage is TRBJ2-3; 8 bases agree with TRBD2. There are 16 residues in the CDR3. J was trimmed by 1 base and V by 0 bases; bases with no gene match: 4. CDR1 SGHRS and CDR2 YFSETQ come from the germline V gene. In DNA form, the CDR3 reads TGCGCCAGCAGCTTGGAGCGGGGGCGAGGCACAGATACGCAGTATTTT. It is translated as CASSLERGRGTDTQYF.

The DNA for the CDR3 is TGTGCCAGCAGTGAAGCGGATAGCCCCACAGATACGCAGTATTTT. This translates into CASSEADSPTDTQYF. The J gene is TRBJ2-3, the V gene TRBV6-1; D uncertain. Trimming took 0 bases from V and 2 from J, leaving 9 bases between them. The CDR3 covers 15 residues. CDR1 MNHNS and CDR2 SASEGT come from the germline V gene.

The rearrangement joins TRBV4-2 to TRBJ2-4, with D perhaps TRBD2 (5 bases). The CDR3 length is 16 residues. Trimming pared 5 bases from V and 0 bases from J, leaving 14 bases between. CDR1 and CDR2 from the germline V gene are LGHNA and YNFKEQ. Here the CDR3 reads CASSSRDTLAKNIQYF. Written as DNA, the CDR3 is TGTGCCAGCAGCTCGAGGGATACCCTAGCCAAAAACATTCAGTACTTC.

The rearrangement links TRBV5-1 to TRBJ1-4, with D unresolved. The CDR3 consists of 14 residues. Trimming pared 2 bases from V and 8 bases from J, leaving 13 bases between. CDR1 is SGHRS and CDR2 is YFSETQ in the germline V gene. CDR3 DNA sequence: TGCGCCAGCAGCTTCGGGTCCGTAGTCGAAAAACTGTTTTTT. Amino acid sequence: CASSFGSVVEKLFF.

The rearrangement joins TRBV7-2 to TRBJ1-1; no clear D. The CDR3 runs to 12 residues. With 1 base removed from V and 11 bases from J, the gap between germline ends came to 11 bases. CDR1 SGHTA and CDR2 FQGNSA come from the germline V gene. The CDR3 DNA sequence: TGTGCCAGCAGCTTAGTCGGGGTGGAGGCTTTCTTT. This sequence encodes CASSLVGVEAFF.

This chain connects TRBV28 to TRBJ1-3; D ambiguous. Germline V gene sequence: CDR1 MDHEN, CDR2 SYDVKM. V lost 3 bases and J 0 bases, leaving 9 bases between the germline ends. The CDR3 covers 15 residues. CDR3 amino acids: CASSFRRSSGNTIYF. The CDR3, as DNA: TGTGCCAGCAGTTTTCGGCGGAGCTCTGGAAACACCATATATTTT. Full variable domain (remainder filled in from reference TRBV28 and TRBJ1-3): DVKVTQSSRYLVKRTGEKVFLECVQDMDHENMFWYRQDPGLGLRLIYFSYDVKMKEKGDIPEGYSVSREKKERFSLILESASTNQTSMYLCASSFRRSSGNTIYFGEGSWLTVV.

In DNA form, the CDR3 reads TGTGCCAGCAGTTCCCGAGACTTGGACACCGCTTTCTTT. Its translation: CASSSRDLDTAFF. The genes are TRBV27 and TRBJ1-1; D possibly corresponds to TRBD1 (5 bases). CDR3 size: 13 residues. V shed 4 bases and J shed 11 bases, with 17 bases lying between them. Germline-derived CDR1 and CDR2 are MNHEY and SMNVEV (reference sequence).

The rearrangement uses TRBV5-6 and TRBJ2-5; no reliable D call. The last part of the DNA fits TRBJ2-7 better; the J call may be wrong. Germline assignment: CDR1 SGHDT and CDR2 YYEEEE. The CDR3 loop spans 11 amino acids. The CDR3 nucleotides are TGTGCCAGCAGCTTGTACCACGAGCAGTACTTC. It is translated as CASSLYHEQYF.

This chain links TRBV27 with TRBJ1-2; D is ambiguous. This CDR3 has 15 amino acids. Germline CDR1 is MNHEY and CDR2 is SMNVEV (reference sequence). V lost 3 bases, J lost 0 bases, and 11 bases lay in between. The CDR3 here is CASSFLGGSNYGYTF. Written as DNA, the CDR3 is TGTGCCAGCAGTTTCTTGGGAGGTTCTAACTATGGCTACACCTTC.

This rearrangement joins TRBV6-6 to TRBJ1-2; no clear D. This CDR3 comprises 15 residues. Looked up from germline, CDR1 is MNHNY and CDR2 is SVGAGI (reference sequence). Deletions cut 8 bases from V and 2 bases from J, with 18 bases between. CDR3 sequence (DNA): TGTGCCAGCCATTCCCGCCTGGGAGACAACTATGGCTACACCTTC. Amino acids: CASHSRLGDNYGYTF.

V and J are TRBV19 and TRBJ2-2; 8 bases are a match to TRBD2. Germline V gene lookup returns CDR1 LNHDA and CDR2 SQIVND (reference sequence). J lost 3 bases, V lost 4 bases, and 10 bases had no gene match. This CDR3 spans 17 amino acids. CDR3 amino acids: CASSTPRAGGYTGELFF. The CDR3 nucleotides are TGTGCCAGTAGTACCCCACGGGCGGGGGGATACACCGGGGAGCTGTTTTTT.